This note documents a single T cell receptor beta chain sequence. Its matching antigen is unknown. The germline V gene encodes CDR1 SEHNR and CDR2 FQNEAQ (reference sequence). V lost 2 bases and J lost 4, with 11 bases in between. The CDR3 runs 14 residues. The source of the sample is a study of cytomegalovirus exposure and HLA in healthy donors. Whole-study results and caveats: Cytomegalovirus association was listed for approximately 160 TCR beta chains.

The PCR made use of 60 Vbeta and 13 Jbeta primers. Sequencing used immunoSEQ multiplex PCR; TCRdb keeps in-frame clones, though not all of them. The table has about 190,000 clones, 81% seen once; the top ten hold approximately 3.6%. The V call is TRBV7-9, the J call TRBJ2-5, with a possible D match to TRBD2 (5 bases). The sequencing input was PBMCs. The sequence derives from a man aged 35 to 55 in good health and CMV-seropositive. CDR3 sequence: CASSLKSGVETQYF. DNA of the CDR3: TGTGCCAGCAGCTTAAAAAGCGGAGTAGAGACCCAGTACTTC.